A selection of T cell receptor beta chains follows, all from one sample in a study of shared clonotypes between healthy human individuals. Data came from immunoSEQ multiplex PCR; TCRdb stores just in-frame clones and leaves some out. Found here are some 1.5 million clones, approximately 98% of them singletons; the top ten hold 0.4% to 0.45%. The sample was naive CD4+ T cells sorted from blood. These receptors originate from a man aged 25 to 40 in good health. CDR3s include the opening cysteine and the closing phenylalanine or tryptophan. D genes are given only for firm matches. A row's size may be missing; if present it is once, few, many or a size class.

>16|-|TRBV4-1|-|TRBJ2-1
TGCGCCAGCAGCCAAGTGGACTTACCACCCTACAATGAGCAGTTCTTC
CASSQVDLPPYNEQFF
>18|-|TRBV28|TRBD2|TRBJ2-2
TGTGCCAGCAGTCTCCTGGGACTAGCGGGAGGGCATACCGGGGAGCTGTTTTTT
CASSLLGLAGGHTGELFF
>15|-|TRBV5-1|TRBD2|TRBJ2-1
TGCGCCAGCAGCACGAGGACTAGCTCCTACAATGAGCAGTTCTTC
CASSTRTSSYNEQFF
>15|-|TRBV10-1|TRBD1|TRBJ1-2
TGCGCCAGCAGAGGGGGTCTGGGACAGTCAAATGGCTACACCTTC
CASRGGLGQSNGYTF
>14|-|TRBV6-1|TRBD1|TRBJ1-2
TGTGCCAGCAGGGGACAGGCCATTAACTATGGCTACACCTTC
CASRGQAINYGYTF
>15|-|TRBV7-2|-|TRBJ2-2
TGTGCCAGCAGCCCCGGACATTGGGGCACCGGGGAGCTGTTTTTT
CASSPGHWGTGELFF
>17|-|TRBV7-3|TRBD2|TRBJ2-1
TGTGCCAGCAGCCGACACCCCCTTGGCAGCGGGGACAATGAGCAGTTCTTC
CASSRHPLGSGDNEQFF
>16|-|TRBV5-1|TRBD2|TRBJ2-2
TGCGCCAGCAGGGAAACTAGCGCACGGCTTACCGGGGAGCTGTTTTTT
CASRETSARLTGELFF
>12|-|TRBV6-6|TRBD2|TRBJ2-1
TGTGCCAGCACCAAACTCGGGGGGTTGCAGTTCTTC
CASTKLGGLQFF
>19|-|TRBV21-1|-|TRBJ2-1
TGTGCCAGCAGCGCTCGGAACGACAGCATTCATAGCTCCTACAATGAGCAGTTCTTC
CASSARNDSIHSSYNEQFF
>14|-|TRBV6-5|TRBD2|TRBJ2-4
TGTGCCAGCAGTTACTCCTATACGGGAGGGATTCAGTACTTC
CASSYSYTGGIQYF
>13|-|TRBV5-1|TRBD2|TRBJ2-7
TGCGCCAGCAGCTTGGATCACAGCGGGAGGGTCTTCTTC
CASSLDHSGRVFF
>13|-|TRBV5-1|-|TRBJ2-5
TGCGCCAGCAGCTTGGAAGGAGGAGAGACCCAGTACTTC
CASSLEGGETQYF
>14|-|TRBV11-2|-|TRBJ1-4
TGTGCCAGCAGCTTAGATCTCTGGGGCGAAAAACTGTTTTTT
CASSLDLWGEKLFF
>14|-|TRBV7-7|-|TRBJ2-3
TGTGCCAGCAGCACGATGGACGGCACAGATACGCAGTATTTT
CASSTMDGTDTQYF
>13|-|TRBV27|TRBD1|TRBJ1-1
TGTGCCAGCAGTTTCGACAGGGACGCTGAAGCTTTCTTT
CASSFDRDAEAFF
>16|-|TRBV5-1|TRBD1|TRBJ1-1
TGCGCCAGCAACCTAGGACAGGGGGCTGGGGCCACTGAAGCTTTCTTT
CASNLGQGAGATEAFF
>13|-|TRBV6-1|-|TRBJ1-1
TGTGCCAGCAGTGCCTCCTTGAACACTGAAGCTTTCTTT
CASSASLNTEAFF
>16|-|TRBV5-1|TRBD2|TRBJ2-3
TGCGCCAGCAGCTTGAGTAGCGGGAGTAATGCAGATACGCAGTATTTT
CASSLSSGSNADTQYF
>13|-|TRBV7-2|TRBD1|TRBJ2-3
TGTGCCAGCAGCTTCGGGACAGCAGATACGCAGTATTTT
CASSFGTADTQYF
>11|-|TRBV18|-|TRBJ1-1
TGTGCCAGCTCACTTCGGGGTGGAGCTTTCTTT
CASSLRGGAFF
>14|once|TRBV18|TRBD1|TRBJ2-7
TGTGCCAGCTCATCGGACAGGCCATCCCACGAGCAGTACTTC
CASSSDRPSHEQYF
>17|-|TRBV9|-|TRBJ2-6
TGTGCCAGCAGCGTAGCAGGAGGGGTTCCTGGGGCCAACGTCCTGACTTTC
CASSVAGGVPGANVLTF